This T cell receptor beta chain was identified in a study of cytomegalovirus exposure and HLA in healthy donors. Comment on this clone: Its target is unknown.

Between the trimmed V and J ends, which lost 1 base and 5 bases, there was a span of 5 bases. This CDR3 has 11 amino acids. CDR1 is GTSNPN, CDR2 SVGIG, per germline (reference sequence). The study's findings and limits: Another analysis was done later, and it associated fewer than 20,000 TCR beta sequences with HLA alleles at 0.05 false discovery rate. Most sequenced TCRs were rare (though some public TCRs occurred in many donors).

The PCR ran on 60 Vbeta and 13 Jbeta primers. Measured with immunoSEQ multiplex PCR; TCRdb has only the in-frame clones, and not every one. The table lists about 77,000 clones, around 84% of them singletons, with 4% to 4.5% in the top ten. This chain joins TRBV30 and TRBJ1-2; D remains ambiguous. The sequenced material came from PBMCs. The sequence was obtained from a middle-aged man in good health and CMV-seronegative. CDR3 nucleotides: TGTGCCTGGAGTGGAGGGTATGGCTACACCTTC. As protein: CAWSGGYGYTF. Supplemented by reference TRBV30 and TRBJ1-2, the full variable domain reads SQTIHQWPATLVQPVGSPLSLECTVEGTSNPNLYWYRQAAGRGLQLLFYSVGIGQISSEVPQNLSASRPQDRQFILSSKKLLLSDSGFYLCAWSGGYGYTFGSGTRLTVV.